This TCR beta chain originates from a study of cytomegalovirus exposure and HLA in healthy donors. Study overall: Out of 180 million or so T cells, an earlier analysis found more than 95 million unique TCR beta sequences in total.

V lost 4 bases, J lost 3 bases, and 11 bases lay in between. Germline V gene data show CDR1 as MDHEN and CDR2 as SYDVKM. The CDR3 totals 14 residues. Primers included in the PCR were 60 Vbeta and 13 Jbeta primers. Original handling: In a later analysis, 70 million to 80 million unique TCR beta chains included roughly 11 million shared by two or more donors. Profiled with immunoSEQ multiplex PCR; TCRdb holds only in-frame clones, not every one. That table is the source of V, J and clone size, and D and trimming were worked out from the DNA. The data show some 160,000 clones, 79% seen once. Samples came from healthy bone marrow donors. Whole-study findings and limits: Highly shared sequence variants in one cluster were likely a sequencing artifact.

To note about this clone: Its antigen is undetermined.

The sequence came from a woman aged 40-49 years in good health and CMV-seronegative. V gene TRBV28 combines with J gene TRBJ2-3; D perhaps matches TRBD2 (6 bases). Sequenced input: PBMCs. In DNA, the CDR3 is TGTGCCAGCAGTTCGCCTCGGGGGACAGATACGCAGTATTTT. Protein: CASSSPRGTDTQYF.